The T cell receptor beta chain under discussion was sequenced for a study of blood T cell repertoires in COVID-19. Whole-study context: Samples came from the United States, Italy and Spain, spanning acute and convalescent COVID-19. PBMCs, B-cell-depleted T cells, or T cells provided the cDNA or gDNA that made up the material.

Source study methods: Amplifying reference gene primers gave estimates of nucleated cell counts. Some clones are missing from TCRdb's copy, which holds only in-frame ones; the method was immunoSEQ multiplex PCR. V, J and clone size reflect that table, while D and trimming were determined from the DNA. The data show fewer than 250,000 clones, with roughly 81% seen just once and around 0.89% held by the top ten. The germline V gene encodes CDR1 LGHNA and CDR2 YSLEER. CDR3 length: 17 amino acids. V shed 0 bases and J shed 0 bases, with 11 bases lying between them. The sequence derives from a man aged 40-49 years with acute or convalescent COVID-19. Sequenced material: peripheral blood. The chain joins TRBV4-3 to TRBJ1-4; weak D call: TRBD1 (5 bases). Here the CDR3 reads CASSQDWGVSTNEKLFF. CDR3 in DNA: TGCGCCAGCAGCCAAGATTGGGGCGTTTCAACTAATGAAAAACTGTTTTTT.